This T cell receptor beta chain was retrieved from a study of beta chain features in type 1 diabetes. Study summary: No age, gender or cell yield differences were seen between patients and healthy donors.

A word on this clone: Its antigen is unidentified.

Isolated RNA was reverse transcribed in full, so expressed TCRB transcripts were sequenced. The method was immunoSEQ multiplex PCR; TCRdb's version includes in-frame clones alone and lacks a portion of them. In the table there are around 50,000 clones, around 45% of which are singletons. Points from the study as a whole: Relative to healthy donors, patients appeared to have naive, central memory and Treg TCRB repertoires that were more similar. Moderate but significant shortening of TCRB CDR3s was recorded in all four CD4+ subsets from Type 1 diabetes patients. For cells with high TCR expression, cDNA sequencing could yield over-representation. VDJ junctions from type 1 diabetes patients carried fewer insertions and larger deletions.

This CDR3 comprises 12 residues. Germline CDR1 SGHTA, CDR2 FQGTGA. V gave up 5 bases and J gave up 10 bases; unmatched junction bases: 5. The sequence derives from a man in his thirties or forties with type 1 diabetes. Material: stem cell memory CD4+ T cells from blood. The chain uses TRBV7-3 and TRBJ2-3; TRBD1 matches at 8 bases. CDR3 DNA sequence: TGTGCCAGCAGCCCCGGACAGGGATCGCAGTATTTT. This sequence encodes CASSPGQGSQYF.